The source of this TCR beta chain is a study of blood T cell repertoires in COVID-19. Trimming at V came to 3 bases and at J to 2 bases, leaving 8 bases not matched to a gene. The CDR3 extends over 15 amino acids. CDR1 and CDR2 from the germline V gene are DFQATT and SNEGSKA (reference sequence). Libraries were prepared by immunoSEQ multiplex PCR; TCRdb keeps only in-frame clonotypes and omits some of them. The sample has roughly 230,000 clones, around four fifths seen once. The sequence came from a man aged 35 to 55 with active or convalescent COVID-19. Sequenced sample: peripheral blood. The chain recombines TRBV20-1 with TRBJ2-3; TRBD2 agrees at 7 bases. The CDR3 DNA follows: TGCAGTGCTAGTGGGGCTAGCGGTCCCACAGATACGCAGTATTTT. This gives the protein CSASGASGPTDTQYF.